This record concerns one T cell receptor (beta chain) sequence. Time point described: patch test 3, about 24 weeks after DPC sensitization. The treatment: therapeutic diphenylcyclopropenone sensitization with weekly scalp DPC. This entry is derived from a study of human T cells and chemical hapten exposure. TCRdb re-called the RACE reads through MiXCR, storing one row per CDR3 protein. This table has 150,000 to 200,000 distinct CDR3 sequences, about 22% appearing once. CDR1 and CDR2 (germline): DFQATT, SNEGSKA (reference sequence). Trimming stripped 6 bases from V and 6 bases from J, with 18 bases between. CDR3 length: 13 amino acids.

The sequencing here drew on whole blood, taken in connection with sensitization to the hapten diphenylcyclopropenone (DPC). This receptor was obtained from a woman aged 40 to 49 with alopecia areata. Some clones in this sample may be carry-over from other donors' samples. V and J are TRBV20-1 and TRBJ2-7; D remains ambiguous. The CDR3 DNA sequence: TGCAGTGCGCGACCGGTCACCGGCGGCGAGCAGTACTTC. Amino acid sequence: CSARPVTGGEQYF.